This T cell receptor (beta chain) came from a study of metastatic and nonmetastatic thyroid tumors. As for the study in general: Malignant and benign thyroid patients had repertoires compared in peripheral blood and tumor or nodule tissue. General study points: Benign nodules were reported to have significantly lower TCR beta diversity than malignant thyroid tumors, in blood and tumor.

Nobody among the patients had been given any treatment before thyroid surgery. This clone is termed medium-sized (0.01 to 0.1%). Its target is not known. Authors' data handling: For papillary thyroid cancer, a distant-metastasis classifier was constructed from CDR3 differences observed across clinicopathological groups. TCRdb reprocessed the PCR reads via MiXCR. Here the V and J calls rest on TCRdb's processing, not on the authors' analysis. The sample has around 16,000 clones; around an eighth are singletons. The V gene's germline CDR1 is DFQATT and CDR2 SNEGSKA (reference sequence). The CDR3 totals 16 residues. The trim removed 3 bases at V and 8 bases at J, leaving 14 bases unmatched.

The sequence derives from a female donor with papillary thyroid cancer or a benign thyroid nodule (not recorded which). Some clones in this sample may be carry-over from other donors' samples. The sample was tumor tissue. The chain links TRBV20-1 to TRBJ2-1, with TRBD2 identical over 9 bases. CDR3 protein: CSASDTGLALRDEQFF. CDR3 sequence (DNA): TGCAGTGCTAGTGATACGGGACTAGCCCTCCGGGATGAGCAGTTCTTC.